This T cell receptor (beta chain) stems from a study of sequential checkpoint blockade in melanoma. About the study: After both sequences, patients received maintenance nivolumab.

Germline assignment: CDR1 SGDLS and CDR2 YYNGEE. The V gene end was trimmed by 0 bases and the J gene end by 3 bases; junction bases not matched to a gene: 9. CDR3 length equals 16 residues. Treatment given: randomized to nivolumab then ipilimumab (arm A) or the reverse (arm B). DNA-damaging chemotherapy had not been given to any patient beforehand. From thawed PBMCs, live CD3+CD8+ cells negative for CD19 and CD56 were sorted. The assay was immunoSEQ multiplex PCR, and TCRdb's table has in-frame clones only and misses some. This sample carries approximately 28,000 clones, more than 80% of them seen once, and the ten largest clones take about a sixth.

The clonotype originates from a human donor with melanoma. The source was CD8+ T cells sorted from blood (inferred from file names), collected from a patient given nivolumab and ipilimumab in sequence. The chain combines TRBV9 with TRBJ2-7; 7 nucleotides line up with TRBD2. For the CDR3, the DNA is TGTGCCAGCAGCGTAGGGGGGGAGGGCGGATACTACGAGCAGTACTTC. The encoded protein is CASSVGGEGGYYEQYF. Using reference TRBV9 and TRBJ2-7 for the parts outside the CDR3, the full variable domain is DSGVTQTPKHLITATGQRVTLRCSPRSGDLSVYWYQQSLDQGLQFLIQYYNGEERAKGNILERFSAQQFPDLHSELNLSSLELGDSALYFCASSVGGEGGYYEQYFGPGTRLTVT.